This T cell receptor beta chain was captured by sequencing in a study of blood T cell repertoires in COVID-19. The CDR3 consists of 11 residues. V lost 5 bases to trimming and J lost 3 bases, with 5 bases between them. CDR1 is SGHRS, CDR2 YFSETQ, per germline. Clones were sequenced by immunoSEQ multiplex PCR, and TCRdb holds only the in-frame ones, with some missing. The sample carries around 82,000 clones, roughly 85% recorded once. Specimen: peripheral blood. This receptor was taken from a man aged 45-65 years with COVID-19, enrolled during active disease. V is TRBV5-1 and J is TRBJ2-5; the D is unclear. CDR3 nucleotide sequence: TGCGCCAGCAGGGGCGAAGAGACCCAGTACTTC. Amino acids: CASRGEETQYF. The whole variable domain, remainder taken from reference TRBV5-1 and TRBJ2-5, is KAGVTQTPRYLIKTRGQQVTLSCSPISGHRSVSWYQQTPGQGLQFLFEYFSETQRNKGNFPGRFSGRQFSNSRSEMNVSTLELGDSALYLCASRGEETQYFGPGTRLLVL.